Listed below are T cell receptor beta chains from one sample, sequenced in a study of T cells in localized non-small cell lung cancer. Using immunoSEQ multiplex PCR, the repertoire was profiled, and TCRdb retains in-frame clones only, with some absent. The data contain roughly 35,000 clones, roughly 85% of them singletons. The source was peripheral blood, collected before any cancer treatment. These receptors came from a woman aged 40-75 years with stage I lung adenocarcinoma. Each CDR3 is given with its conserved first and last residue. D genes are given only for firm matches. Size is stated for part of the rows, as once, few or many counts, or as a class when the clone is expanded.

cdr3_aa: CASSPRKGGGTEAFF; cdr3_nt: TGTGCCAGCAGTCCCCGGAAGGGAGGAGGCACTGAAGCTTTCTTT; clone_size: NA; j_call: TRBJ1-1; d_call: NA; v_call: TRBV28
cdr3_aa: CASSLLFLSSNEQFF; cdr3_nt: TGTGCCAGCAGTTTGCTATTCTTGTCCTCGAATGAGCAGTTCTTC; clone_size: NA; j_call: TRBJ2-1; d_call: NA; v_call: TRBV28
cdr3_aa: CASSESHPGALHF; cdr3_nt: TGCGCCAGCAGTGAGTCCCACCCGGGAGCTCTCCACTTT; clone_size: few; j_call: TRBJ1-6; d_call: NA; v_call: TRBV10-1
cdr3_aa: CASSSTGGQSYEQYF; cdr3_nt: TGTGCCAGCAGCTCCACAGGGGGGCAGTCCTACGAGCAGTACTTC; clone_size: once; j_call: TRBJ2-7; d_call: TRBD1; v_call: TRBV5-6
cdr3_aa: CASSTGTGDYNEQFF; cdr3_nt: TGTGCCAGCAGTACCGGGACAGGCGACTACAATGAGCAGTTCTTC; clone_size: NA; j_call: TRBJ2-1; d_call: TRBD1; v_call: TRBV6-4
cdr3_aa: CASSPSGANYGYTF; cdr3_nt: TGTGCCAGCTCACCGTCGGGAGCTAACTATGGCTACACCTTC; clone_size: NA; j_call: TRBJ1-2; d_call: NA; v_call: TRBV18
cdr3_aa: CASSFPTIGGASEHGYTF; cdr3_nt: TGTGCCAGCAGTTTTCCCACCATTGGGGGGGCCTCTGAACATGGCTACACCTTC; clone_size: NA; j_call: TRBJ1-2; d_call: NA; v_call: TRBV28
cdr3_aa: CASSYFAGMMNTEAFF; cdr3_nt: TGTGCCAGCAGTTATTTCGCGGGAATGATGAACACTGAAGCTTTCTTT; clone_size: few; j_call: TRBJ1-1; d_call: NA; v_call: TRBV6-5
cdr3_aa: CASSPNIGDSGNTIYF; cdr3_nt: TGTGCCAGCTCACCAAACATCGGGGACAGTGGAAACACCATATATTTT; clone_size: NA; j_call: TRBJ1-3; d_call: TRBD1; v_call: TRBV18
cdr3_aa: CASSLRTENTEAFF; cdr3_nt: TGTGCCAGCAGTTTAAGGACGGAGAACACTGAAGCTTTCTTT; clone_size: NA; j_call: TRBJ1-1; d_call: NA; v_call: TRBV28